This T cell receptor beta chain originates from a study of control samples from healthy donors and cancer patients. This clone was observed a single time. Per germline, CDR1 MNHEY and CDR2 SMNVEV (reference sequence). This CDR3 has 15 amino acids. V lost 10 bases and J lost 4; bases outside the gene matches: 14. The protocol was immunoSEQ multiplex PCR, while the TCRdb copy is restricted to in-frame clones and leaves out a portion. The profile covers 130,000 or so clones, with about 90% appearing a single time and roughly 1.9% taken by the ten largest. This TCR derives from a woman between 50 and 59 years old in good health. The chain links TRBV27 to TRBJ1-1; 8 positions agree with TRBD1. The sequenced sample was blood. In nucleotides, the CDR3 is TGTGCCACCCGCACCGGGACAGGTAGGATCACTGAAGCTTTCTTT. This sequence encodes CATRTGTGRITEAFF.